This TCR beta chain comes out of a study of T cell repertoires in cytomegalovirus infection. For the study at large: Public signatures in TCR beta pointed to CMV infection and matching HLA type. Whole-study results and caveats: HLA-C-restricted TCR beta clonotypes specific for CMV led the ex vivo response. Using cumulative public TCR beta family frequency, the authors identified those who carried CMV together with the relevant HLA.

Germline values: CDR1 LNHDA, CDR2 SQIVND (reference sequence). The CDR3 is 14 amino acids. V was clipped by 2 bases and J by 3 bases, with 7 bases between them. On this clonotype: The antigen remains unidentified.

MiXCR was run by TCRdb on the reads, yielding one entry per CDR3 protein. The sample carries around 300,000 distinct CDR3 sequences, 20% to 25% recorded once. The J gene is TRBJ2-2, the V gene TRBV19; D unclear. This receptor was identified in a human donor in good health (CMV status not recorded). Some clones in this sample may be carry-over from other donors' samples. The sequenced sample was cultured PBMCs, obtained from culture after CMV antigen stimulation. Here the CDR3 reads CASSIKLYTGELFF. As DNA, the CDR3 is TGTGCCAGTAGTATAAAACTCTACACCGGGGAGCTGTTTTTT.